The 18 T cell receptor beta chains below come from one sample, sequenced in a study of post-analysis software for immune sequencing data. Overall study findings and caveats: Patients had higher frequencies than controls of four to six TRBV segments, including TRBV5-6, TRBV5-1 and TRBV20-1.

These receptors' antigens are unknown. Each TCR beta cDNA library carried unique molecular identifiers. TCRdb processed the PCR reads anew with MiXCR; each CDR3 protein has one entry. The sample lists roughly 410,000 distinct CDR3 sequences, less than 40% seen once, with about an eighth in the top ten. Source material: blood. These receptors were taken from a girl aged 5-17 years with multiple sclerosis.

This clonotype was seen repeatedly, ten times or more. CDR3 DNA sequence: TGCAGCGTTACCGGGACAGGGGGCGCGGAGACCCAGTACTTC. It codes for CSVTGTGGAETQYF. The gene calls are TRBV29-1 and TRBJ2-5; TRBD1 agrees at 12 bases. V was clipped by 5 bases and J by 5 bases; unmatched bases: 6. The CDR3 sequence is 14 residues long. From germline, CDR1 is SQVTM and CDR2 ANQGSEA.

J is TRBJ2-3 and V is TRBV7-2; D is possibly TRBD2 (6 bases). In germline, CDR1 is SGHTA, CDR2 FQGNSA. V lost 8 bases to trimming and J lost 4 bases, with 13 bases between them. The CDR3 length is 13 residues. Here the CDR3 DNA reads TGTGCCAGCGCTGGGGAGGTCGCAGATACGCAGTATTTT. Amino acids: CASAGEVADTQYF.

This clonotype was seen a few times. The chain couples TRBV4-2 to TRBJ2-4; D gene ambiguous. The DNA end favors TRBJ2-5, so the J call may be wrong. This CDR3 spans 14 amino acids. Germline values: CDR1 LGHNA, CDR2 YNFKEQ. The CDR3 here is CASSPGSAQETQYF. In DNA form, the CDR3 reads TGTGCCAGCAGCCCCGGATCCGCACAAGAGACCCAGTACTTC.

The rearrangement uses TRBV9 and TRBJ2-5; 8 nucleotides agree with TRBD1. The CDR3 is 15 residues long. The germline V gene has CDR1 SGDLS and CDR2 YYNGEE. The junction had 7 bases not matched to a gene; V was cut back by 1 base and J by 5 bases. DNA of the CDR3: TGTGCCAGCAGCGTACAGGGGGCGCTGGCTGAGACCCAGTACTTC. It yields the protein CASSVQGALAETQYF.

In nucleotides, the CDR3 is TGTGCCAGCAGCCAAGATCTAGGGACCCTCCTTAATTCACCCCTCCACTTT. Translated, it gives CASSQDLGTLLNSPLHF. The V call is TRBV3-1, the J call TRBJ1-6; D may be TRBD1 (5 bases). Germline-derived CDR1 and CDR2 are LGHDT and YNNKEL (reference sequence). CDR3 length equals 17 residues. The ends were cut back, 0 bases at V and 6 bases at J, with 15 bases in the middle.

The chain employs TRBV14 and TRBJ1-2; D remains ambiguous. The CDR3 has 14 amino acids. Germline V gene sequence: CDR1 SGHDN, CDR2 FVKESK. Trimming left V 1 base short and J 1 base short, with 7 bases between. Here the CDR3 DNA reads TGTGCCAGCAGCCAAGTAGGCGTTAACTATGGCTACACCTTC. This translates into CASSQVGVNYGYTF.

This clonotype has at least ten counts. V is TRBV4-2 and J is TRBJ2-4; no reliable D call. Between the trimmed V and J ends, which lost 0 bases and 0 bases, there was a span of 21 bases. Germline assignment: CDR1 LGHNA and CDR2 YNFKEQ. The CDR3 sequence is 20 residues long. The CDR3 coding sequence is TGTGCCAGCAGCCAAGATCCCGGTAGAGTTCTAACCCTAGCCAAAAACATTCAGTACTTC. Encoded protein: CASSQDPGRVLTLAKNIQYF.

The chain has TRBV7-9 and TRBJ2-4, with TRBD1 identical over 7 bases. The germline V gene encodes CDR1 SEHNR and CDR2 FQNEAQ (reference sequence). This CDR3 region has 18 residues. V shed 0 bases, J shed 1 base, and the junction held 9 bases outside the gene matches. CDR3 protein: CASSLATNRGRAKNIQYF. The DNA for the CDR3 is TGTGCCAGCAGCTTAGCGACCAACAGGGGAAGGGCCAAAAACATTCAGTACTTC.

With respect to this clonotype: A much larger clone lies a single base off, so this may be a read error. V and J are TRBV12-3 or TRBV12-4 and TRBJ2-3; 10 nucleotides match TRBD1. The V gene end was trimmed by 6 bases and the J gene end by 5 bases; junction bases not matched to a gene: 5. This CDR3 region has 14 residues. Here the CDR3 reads CASSQTGGRDTQYF. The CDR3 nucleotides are TGTGCCAGCAGCCAGACAGGGGGCAGAGATACGCAGTATTTT.

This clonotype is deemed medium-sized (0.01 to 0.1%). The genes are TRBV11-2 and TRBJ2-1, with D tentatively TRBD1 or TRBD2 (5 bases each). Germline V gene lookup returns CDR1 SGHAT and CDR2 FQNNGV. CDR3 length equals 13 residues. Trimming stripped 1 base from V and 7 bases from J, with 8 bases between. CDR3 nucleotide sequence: TGTGCCAGCAGCTTAGTTGAGGGGAATGAGCAGTTCTTC. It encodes CASSLVEGNEQFF.

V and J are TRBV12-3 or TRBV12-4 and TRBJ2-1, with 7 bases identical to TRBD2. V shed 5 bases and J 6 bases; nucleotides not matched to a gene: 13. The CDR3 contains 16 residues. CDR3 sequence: CASSPPGIAGINEQFF. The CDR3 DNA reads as TGTGCCAGCAGTCCCCCGGGGATAGCGGGTATCAATGAGCAGTTCTTC.

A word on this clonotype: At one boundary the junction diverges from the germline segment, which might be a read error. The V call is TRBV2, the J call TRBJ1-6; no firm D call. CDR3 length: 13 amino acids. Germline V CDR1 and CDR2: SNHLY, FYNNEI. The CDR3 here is CVSAGPYNSPLHF. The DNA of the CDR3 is TGTGTCAGCGCTGGCCCCTATAATTCACCCCTCCACTTT.

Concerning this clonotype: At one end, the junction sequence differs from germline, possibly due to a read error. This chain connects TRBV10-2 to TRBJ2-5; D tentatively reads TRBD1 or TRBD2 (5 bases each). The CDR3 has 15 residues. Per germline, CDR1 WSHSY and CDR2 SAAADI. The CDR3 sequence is CASRESGTDYNEQYF. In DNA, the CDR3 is TGCGCCAGCAGAGAGTCCGGGACGGATTACAATGAGCAGTACTTC.

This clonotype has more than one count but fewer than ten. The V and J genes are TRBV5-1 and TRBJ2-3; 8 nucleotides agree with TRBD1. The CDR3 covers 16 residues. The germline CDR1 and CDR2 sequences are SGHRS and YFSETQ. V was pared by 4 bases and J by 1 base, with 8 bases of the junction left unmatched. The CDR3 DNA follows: TGCGCCAGCAGCCTAGGGGGCAGGGGGCGCACAGATACGCAGTATTTT. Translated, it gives CASSLGGRGRTDTQYF.

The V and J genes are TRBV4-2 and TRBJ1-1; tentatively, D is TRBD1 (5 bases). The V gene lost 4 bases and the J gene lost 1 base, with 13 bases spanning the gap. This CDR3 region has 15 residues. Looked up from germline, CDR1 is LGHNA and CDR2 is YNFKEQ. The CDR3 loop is CASSPPGSPNTEAFF. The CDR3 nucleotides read TGTGCCAGCAGCCCTCCAGGGTCCCCGAACACTGAAGCTTTCTTT.

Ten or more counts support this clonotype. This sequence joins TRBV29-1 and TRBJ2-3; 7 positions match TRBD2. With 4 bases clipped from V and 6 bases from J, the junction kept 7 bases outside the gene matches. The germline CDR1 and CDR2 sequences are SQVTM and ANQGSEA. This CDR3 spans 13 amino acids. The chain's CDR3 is CSVVSGVFDTQYF. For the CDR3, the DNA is TGCAGCGTTGTCAGCGGGGTTTTTGATACGCAGTATTTT.

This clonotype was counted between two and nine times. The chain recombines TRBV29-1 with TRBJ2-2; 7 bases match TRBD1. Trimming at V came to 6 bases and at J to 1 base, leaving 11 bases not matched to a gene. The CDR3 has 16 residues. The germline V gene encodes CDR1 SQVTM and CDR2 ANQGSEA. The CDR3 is CSVLDRMSRNTGELFF. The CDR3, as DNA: TGCAGCGTCCTGGACAGGATGAGTCGGAACACCGGGGAGCTGTTTTTT.

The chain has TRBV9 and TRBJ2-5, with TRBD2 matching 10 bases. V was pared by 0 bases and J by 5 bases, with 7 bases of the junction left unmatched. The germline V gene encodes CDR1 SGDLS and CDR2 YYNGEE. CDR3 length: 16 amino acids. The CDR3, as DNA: TGTGCCAGCAGCGTAGGGGCTAGCGGGGGAGCTGAGACCCAGTACTTC. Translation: CASSVGASGGAETQYF.